What follows are 11 T cell receptor beta chains derived from one specimen sequenced in a study of control samples from healthy donors and cancer patients. The data were produced by immunoSEQ multiplex PCR, yet TCRdb's version contains in-frame clones alone and is incomplete. In the table there are approximately 230,000 clones, more than 65% of which are singletons. Material for sequencing was PBMCs. The receptors shown here come from a woman in her sixties with lung cancer.

V is TRBV24-1 and J is TRBJ2-7; no clear D. The CDR3 has 14 residues. Looked up from germline, CDR1 is KGHDR and CDR2 is SFDVKD. The germline V and J ends were trimmed by 3 bases and 5 bases, with 13 bases remaining between them. The CDR3 coding sequence is TGTGCCACCAGTGATCAAGGACGGTCTGACGAGCAGTACTTC. Translating gives CATSDQGRSDEQYF.

This clone has a count of ten or more. V gene TRBV5-5 combines with J gene TRBJ1-3, with 7 bases that match TRBD1. The germline gives CDR1 SGHKS, CDR2 YYEKEE (reference sequence). The CDR3 spans 16 residues. J gave up 0 bases and V 2 bases, and 5 bases lay outside the gene matches. CDR3 bases: TGTGCCAGCAGCTTATTACGGGACAGCTCTGGAAACACCATATATTTT. Amino acid sequence: CASSLLRDSSGNTIYF.

The V call is TRBV9, the J call TRBJ1-2; D remains ambiguous. This CDR3 is 14 amino acids long. V gave up 0 bases and J gave up 1 base, with 7 bases separating them. Germline CDR1 reads SGDLS; CDR2 reads YYNGEE. CDR3 DNA sequence: TGTGCCAGCAGCGTAGGGCAGAATAACTATGGCTACACCTTC. It specifies CASSVGQNNYGYTF.

This clone was seen more than once but under ten times. Additional DNA sequences in this sample encode the identical CDR3. The chain links TRBV18 to TRBJ2-7; TRBD2 agrees at 12 bases. This CDR3 comprises 15 residues. Germline trimming cut 0 bases from V and 3 bases from J; bases unmatched to any gene: 0. Germline V CDR1 and CDR2: KGHSH, LQKENI. The CDR3 nucleotides are TGTGCCAGCTCACCACCGGGACTAGCGGGCTACGAGCAGTACTTC. Translated, it gives CASSPPGLAGYEQYF.

The chain carries TRBV10-2 and TRBJ1-4; D unclear. Germline V gene lookup returns CDR1 WSHSY and CDR2 SAAADI. This CDR3 is built from 13 residues. V lost 7 bases and J 7 bases, leaving 13 bases between the germline ends. The CDR3 protein is CASTRTASEKLFF. CDR3 DNA sequence: TGCGCCAGCACCCGGACGGCCTCTGAAAAACTGTTTTTT.

The chain employs TRBV24-1 and TRBJ1-4; the D gene is possibly TRBD1 (5 bases). Deletions cut 5 bases from V and 5 bases from J, with 8 bases between. Germline CDR1 reads KGHDR; CDR2 reads SFDVKD. There are 13 residues in the CDR3. The CDR3 bases are TGTGCCACCAGTGGCGGGGCGAATGAAAAACTGTTTTTT. Translating it yields CATSGGANEKLFF.

This rearrangement joins TRBV5-1 to TRBJ1-1, with no clear D. The CDR3 loop spans 13 amino acids. Per germline, CDR1 SGHRS and CDR2 YFSETQ. Trimming left V 0 bases short and J 5 bases short, with 8 bases between. CDR3 in amino acids: CASSLGGMTEAFF. The CDR3 DNA follows: TGCGCCAGCAGCTTGGGAGGTATGACTGAAGCTTTCTTT.

The chain employs TRBV7-6 and TRBJ1-4; 9 nucleotides align to TRBD1. J lost 5 bases, V lost 5 bases, and 9 bases had no gene match. From germline, CDR1 is SGHVS and CDR2 FNYEAQ. The CDR3 length is 16 residues. The CDR3 coding sequence is TGTGCCAGCAGCGTCATCCCGGGACAGGGAAATGAAAAACTGTTTTTT. It is translated as CASSVIPGQGNEKLFF.

V and J are TRBV5-6 and TRBJ1-5; D perhaps matches TRBD1 (5 bases). Germline assignment: CDR1 SGHDT and CDR2 YYEEEE. CDR3 size: 16 residues. Trimming left V 0 bases short and J 1 base short, with 11 bases between. The CDR3 is CASSLGGRGSNQPQHF. CDR3 DNA: TGTGCCAGCAGCTTGGGCGGGCGGGGGAGCAATCAGCCCCAGCATTTT. Drawing the rest from reference TRBV5-6 and TRBJ1-5, the complete variable domain is DAGVTQSPTHLIKTRGQQVTLRCSPKSGHDTVSWYQQALGQGPQFIFQYYEEEERQRGNFPDRFSGHQFPNYSSELNVNALLLGDSALYLCASSLGGRGSNQPQHFGDGTRLSIL.

The count of this clone is one. The J gene is TRBJ2-3, the V gene TRBV5-6; no reliable D call. This CDR3 has 13 amino acids. With 4 bases removed from V and 0 bases from J, the gap between germline ends came to 6 bases. The V gene's germline CDR1 is SGHDT and CDR2 YYEEEE. CDR3 DNA: TGTGCCAGCAGCCGGATAAGCACAGATACGCAGTATTTT. The encoded protein is CASSRISTDTQYF.

This clone was observed once. This CDR3 reads CASSTFVGNQPQHF. CDR3 DNA: TGTGCCAGCAGCACTTTTGTGGGCAATCAGCCCCAGCATTTT. This chain joins TRBV7-8 and TRBJ1-5; no definite D call. V was clipped by 5 bases and J by 2 bases, with 10 bases between them. CDR1 and CDR2 from the germline V gene are SGHVS and FQNEAQ. The CDR3 consists of 14 residues.